This T cell receptor (beta chain) was obtained from a study of shared T cell receptors in the human thymus. Libraries were prepared by immunoSEQ multiplex PCR; TCRdb keeps only in-frame clonotypes and omits some of them. The sample shows about 380,000 clones, approximately 95% of them seen only once. V lost 6 bases, J lost 4 bases, and 7 bases stayed unmatched. The CDR3 totals 14 residues. From germline, CDR1 is MNHEY and CDR2 SMNVEV (reference sequence). The sample comprised thymocytes. The chain uses TRBV27 and TRBJ2-7; 9 nucleotides align to TRBD1. This clonotype was sampled from a human donor. The CDR3 DNA follows: TGTGCCAGCAGATGGGGACAGGGAGGATACGAGCAGTACTTC. Its protein is CASRWGQGGYEQYF.